This T cell receptor beta chain was captured by sequencing in a study of Ad26.COV2.S vaccination and SARS-CoV-2 variants. The V and J ends lost 0 bases and 3 bases respectively, with 6 bases between them. The CDR3 contains 13 residues. Germline V gene sequence: CDR1 SNHLY, CDR2 FYNNEI. Concerning this clone itself: Its antigen remains unknown.

Generated by immunoSEQ multiplex PCR, the TCRdb table keeps only in-frame clones and is missing some. There are 75,000 to 100,000 clones in the sample; approximately 81% occur only once, and approximately 15% lies in the top ten. Study results and caveats: From the TCR breadth and depth analyses, total T cell responses may have been underestimated.

Sequencing was performed on peripheral blood, taken after recovery from COVID-19. The chain has TRBV2 and TRBJ2-7; no firm D call. The TCR originated in a human donor who had recovered from COVID-19. CDR3: CASSEAFLYEQYF. CDR3 sequence (DNA): TGTGCCAGCAGTGAAGCTTTCCTCTACGAGCAGTACTTC. Drawing the rest from reference TRBV2 and TRBJ2-7, the complete variable domain is EPEVTQTPSHQVTQMGQEVILRCVPISNHLYFYWYRQILGQKVEFLVSFYNNEISEKSEIFDDQFSVERPDGSNFTLKIRSTKLEDSAMYFCASSEAFLYEQYFGPGTRLTVT.